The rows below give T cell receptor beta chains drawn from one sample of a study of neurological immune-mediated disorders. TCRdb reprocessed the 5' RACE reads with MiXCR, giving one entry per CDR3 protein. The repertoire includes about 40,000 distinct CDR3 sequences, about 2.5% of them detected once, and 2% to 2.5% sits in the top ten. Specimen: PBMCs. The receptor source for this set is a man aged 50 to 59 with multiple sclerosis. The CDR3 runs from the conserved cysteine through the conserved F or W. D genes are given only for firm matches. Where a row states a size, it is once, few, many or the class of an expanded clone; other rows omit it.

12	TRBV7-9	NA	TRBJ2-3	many	TGTGCCAGCCTACCCCCAGCGGATACGCAGTATTTT	CASLPPADTQYF
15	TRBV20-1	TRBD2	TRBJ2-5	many	TGCAGTGCTAGAGAAGCGGGGGGCCTCCAAGAGACCCAGTACTTC	CSAREAGGLQETQYF
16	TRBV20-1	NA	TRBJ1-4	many	TGCAGTGCTGGACCCCAGGAGGGGCTAACTAATGAAAAACTGTTTTTT	CSAGPQEGLTNEKLFF
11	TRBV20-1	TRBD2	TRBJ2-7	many	TGCAGTGCTAGAGATTCGGGAGGACTGTACTTC	CSARDSGGLYF
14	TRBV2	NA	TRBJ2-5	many	TGTGCCAGCAGTGAACAGCCAGGCGGAGAGACCCAGTACTTC	CASSEQPGGETQYF
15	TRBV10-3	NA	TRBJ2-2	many	TGTGCCATCAGTGCAGGACACGCGAACACCGGGGAGCTGTTTTTT	CAISAGHANTGELFF
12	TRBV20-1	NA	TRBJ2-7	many	TGCAGTGCTAGAGTGGGGAGGTACGAGCAGTACTTC	CSARVGRYEQYF
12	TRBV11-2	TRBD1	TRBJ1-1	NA	TGTGCCAGCAGCCTGACAGGGTCTCGAGCTTTCTTT	CASSLTGSRAFF
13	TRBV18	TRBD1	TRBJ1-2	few	TGTGCCAGCTCACCAAGACAGGGGGATGGCTACACCTTC	CASSPRQGDGYTF
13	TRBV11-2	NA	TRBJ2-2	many	TGTGCCAGCAGCTTAAGGGATTCCGGGGAGCTGTTTTTT	CASSLRDSGELFF
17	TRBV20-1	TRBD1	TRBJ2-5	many	TGCAGTGCGGGACAGCGACAGGGGATTGGGTTCCAAGAGACCCAGTACTTC	CSAGQRQGIGFQETQYF
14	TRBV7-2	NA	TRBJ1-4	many	TGTGCCAGCGGAGACCCGGGACCAATTGAAAAACTGTTTTTT	CASGDPGPIEKLFF
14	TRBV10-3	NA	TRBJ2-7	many	TGTGCCATCAGTGTTCAACACCTCAGGGACGAGCAGTACTTC	CAISVQHLRDEQYF
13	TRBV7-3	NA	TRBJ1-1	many	TGTGCCAGCAGCTTATACCGGAACACTGAAGCTTTCTTT	CASSLYRNTEAFF
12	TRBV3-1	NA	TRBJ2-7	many	TGTGCCAGCAGCCTCGGATTCTACGAGCAGTACTTC	CASSLGFYEQYF
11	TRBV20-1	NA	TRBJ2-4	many	TGCAGTGCATCAAACCAGGACCGGTGGTACTTC	CSASNQDRWYF
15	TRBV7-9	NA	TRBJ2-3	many	TGTGCCAGCAGCCCGAGGGGCTACCGCACAGATACGCAGTATTTT	CASSPRGYRTDTQYF
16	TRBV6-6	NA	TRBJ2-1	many	TGTGCCAGCAGCCCTACGACACCCCAATCGGGCAATGAGCAGTTCTTC	CASSPTTPQSGNEQFF
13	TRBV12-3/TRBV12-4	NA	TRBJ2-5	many	TGTGCCAGTAAAAGGGGGGCCGGAGAGACCCAGTACTTC	CASKRGAGETQYF
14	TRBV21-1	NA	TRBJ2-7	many	TGTGCCAGCAGGAACCGGGACAGGGTCCACGAGCAGTACTTC	CASRNRDRVHEQYF
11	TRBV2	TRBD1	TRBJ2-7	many	TGTGCCAGCAGACAGGGGAGCGAGCAGTACTTC	CASRQGSEQYF
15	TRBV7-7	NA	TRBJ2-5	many	TGTGCTAGCAGCTTAGCGCCGGGGTCAGTCGAGACCCAGTACTTC	CASSLAPGSVETQYF
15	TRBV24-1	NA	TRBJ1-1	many	TGTGCCACCAGTGAAACCGGGACGGGGAACACTGAAGCTTTCTTT	CATSETGTGNTEAFF
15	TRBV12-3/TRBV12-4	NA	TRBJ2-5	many	TGTGCCAGCAGCATTTATCGGGAGATCCAAGAGACCCAGTACTTC	CASSIYREIQETQYF
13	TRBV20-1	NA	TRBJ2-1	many	TGCAGTGCGAACGCCGGGACGCGGGGTGAGCAGTTCTTC	CSANAGTRGEQFF
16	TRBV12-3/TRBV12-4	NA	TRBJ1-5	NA	TGTGCCAGCGGACCCTCCCGCGGACAGTCGTATCAGCCCCAGAATTTT	CASGPSRGQSYQPQNF
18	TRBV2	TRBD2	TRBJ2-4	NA	TGTGCCAGCAGTGAAACTAGCGGGGGGGCCGGGGCCAAAAACATTCAGTACTTC	CASSETSGGAGAKNIQYF
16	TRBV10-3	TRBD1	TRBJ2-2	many	TGTGCCATCAGTGGGGACGGGACAGAGGGAACCGGGGAGCTGTTTTTT	CAISGDGTEGTGELFF
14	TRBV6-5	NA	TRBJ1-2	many	TGTGCCAGCAGTTACGGGGACACCTTCTATGGCTACACCTTC	CASSYGDTFYGYTF
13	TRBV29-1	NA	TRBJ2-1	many	TGCAGCGTCCGCAGAGGCGGTGGAGTTGAGCAGTTCTTC	CSVRRGGGVEQFF
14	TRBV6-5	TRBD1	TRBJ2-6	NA	TGTGCCAGCGGCGGGACAGGGGGGGCCAACGTCCTGACTTTC	CASGGTGGANVLTF
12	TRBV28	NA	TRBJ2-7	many	TGTGCCAGCAGTCCGAACAGTTACGCGCAGTACTTC	CASSPNSYAQYF